Detailed here is one TCR beta chain. This sample was included in a study of blood T cell repertoires in COVID-19. On the study more broadly: There were acute and convalescent COVID-19 samples, and they came from the United States, Italy and Spain.

CDR1 is SGDLS and CDR2 is YYNGEE in the germline V gene. CDR3 length equals 13 residues. After removal of 4 bases from V and 5 bases from J, the junction contained 4 bases not matched to a gene. Profiled with immunoSEQ multiplex PCR; TCRdb holds only in-frame clones, not every one. This sample has 250,000 to 300,000 clones, with 88% found just once. This receptor was taken from a woman in her twenties or thirties with COVID-19, enrolled during active disease. The chain is built from TRBV9 and TRBJ2-7; 9 nucleotides align to TRBD1. The material sequenced was peripheral blood. CDR3: CASSPRTGDEQYF. The CDR3 DNA reads as TGTGCCAGCAGCCCCCGGACAGGGGACGAGCAGTACTTC. The entire variable domain, with the rest obtained from reference TRBV9 and TRBJ2-7, is as follows: DSGVTQTPKHLITATGQRVTLRCSPRSGDLSVYWYQQSLDQGLQFLIQYYNGEERAKGNILERFSAQQFPDLHSELNLSSLELGDSALYFCASSPRTGDEQYFGPGTRLTVT.